This T cell receptor (beta chain) derives from a study of control samples from healthy donors and cancer patients. This CDR3 has 14 amino acids. The germline V and J ends were trimmed by 4 bases and 0 bases, with 8 bases remaining between them. Germline assignment: CDR1 MDHEN and CDR2 SYDVKM. This table comes from immunoSEQ multiplex PCR, and its TCRdb copy is limited to in-frame clones, with some not included. There are about 120,000 clones in the sample; 89% occur only once, and 30% to 50% lies in the top ten. The chain uses TRBV28 and TRBJ2-3; D uncertain. Sequencing was performed on blood. This receptor was identified in a man aged 45-60 years in good health. CDR3 sequence (DNA): TGTGCCAGCAGTTCCGGGTCGAGCACAGATACGCAGTATTTT. This gives the protein CASSSGSSTDTQYF.